The 9 T cell receptor beta chains below were found in one sample sequenced in a study of response to subunit inactivated influenza vaccine. TCRdb ran MiXCR on the RT-PCR reads and lists one entry per CDR3 protein. The table has roughly 620,000 distinct CDR3 sequences, around 11% seen once; the top ten hold approximately 10%. These data also featured in a second study, about T cells expressing NK-cell markers. This second report adds: Production of TCR beta cDNA relied on 5'RACE template switching with UMIs.

Here the sequenced sample was PBMCs from blood, taken on the day of vaccination. Receptors originate from a man aged 45-65 years who received an inactivated influenza vaccine.

This clonotype was counted only a few times. CDR3 amino acids: CASSFQNYEQYF. The DNA for the CDR3 is TGTGCCAGCAGTTTTCAGAACTACGAGCAGTACTTC. V usage is TRBV28 and J usage is TRBJ2-7; D gene ambiguous. V was cut by 3 bases and J by 3 bases, with 6 bases left in between. This CDR3 has 12 amino acids. CDR1 and CDR2 (germline): MDHEN, SYDVKM.

This clonotype has more than one count but fewer than ten. The rearrangement links TRBV6-1 to TRBJ2-3; weak D call: TRBD2 (6 bases). The CDR3 loop spans 15 amino acids. Deletions cut 7 bases from V and 1 base from J, with 15 bases between. Per germline, CDR1 MNHNS and CDR2 SASEGT. CDR3 DNA: TGTGCCAGCAACAGACTAGGTGTGGGCACAGATACGCAGTATTTT. Protein: CASNRLGVGTDTQYF.

This clonotype was counted between two and nine times. This chain links TRBV7-2 with TRBJ1-1; TRBD1 agrees at 7 bases. This CDR3 spans 16 amino acids. Germline CDR1 and CDR2: SGHTA and FQGNSA. V shed 5 bases and J 0 bases; nucleotides not matched to a gene: 9. CDR3 loop: CASSIRQGLMNTEAFF. For the CDR3, the DNA is TGTGCCAGCAGCATCAGACAGGGATTAATGAACACTGAAGCTTTCTTT.

This clonotype was recorded at least ten times. The rearrangement uses TRBV6-1 and TRBJ2-5, with 7 bases identical to TRBD1. The germline V gene has CDR1 MNHNS and CDR2 SASEGT. J lost 1 base, V lost 6 bases, and 11 bases had no gene match. This CDR3 contains 16 residues. CDR3 in amino acids: CASSPDRGGLQETQYF. The CDR3 coding sequence is TGTGCCAGCAGCCCCGATAGAGGGGGCCTCCAAGAGACCCAGTACTTC.

The chain links TRBV20-1 to TRBJ2-1; D possibly corresponds to TRBD1 (5 bases). The CDR3 totals 15 residues. The V gene's germline CDR1 is DFQATT and CDR2 SNEGSKA (reference sequence). V shed 0 bases and J shed 4 bases, with 13 bases lying between them. In DNA, the CDR3 is TGCAGTGCTAGAGATTTTGGGGCCTCGTACAATGAGCAGTTCTTC. Translating gives CSARDFGASYNEQFF.

Only a few counts were recorded for this clonotype. V gene TRBV15 combines with J gene TRBJ2-3; perhaps D is TRBD1 or TRBD2 (6 bases each). The V and J ends lost 1 base and 5 bases respectively, with 16 bases between them. Germline V lookup: CDR1 LNHNV, CDR2 YYDKDF (reference sequence). This CDR3 is 16 amino acids long. The CDR3 nucleotides read TGTGCCACCAGCAGAGGCCGAGGGGGGAGAGGAGATACGCAGTATTTT. Translated, it gives CATSRGRGGRGDTQYF. The whole variable domain, filled in from reference TRBV15 and TRBJ2-3, reads DAMVIQNPRYQVTQFGKPVTLSCSQTLNHNVMYWYQQKSSQAPKLLFHYYDKDFNNEADTPDNFQSRRPNTSFCFLDIRSPGLGDTAMYLCATSRGRGGRGDTQYFGPGTRLTVL.

The chain combines TRBV30 with TRBJ2-2, with D perhaps TRBD1 or TRBD2 (5 bases each). The CDR3 runs to 13 residues. Germline values: CDR1 GTSNPN, CDR2 SVGIG (reference sequence). Deletions cut 0 bases from V and 6 bases from J, with 8 bases between. CDR3 region: CAWSVLGAGELFF. For the CDR3, the DNA is TGTGCCTGGAGTGTATTGGGGGCCGGGGAGCTGTTTTTT.

This clonotype has more than one count but fewer than ten. The rearrangement links TRBV28 to TRBJ2-1, with 11 bases that match TRBD2. CDR1 and CDR2 from the germline V gene are MDHEN and SYDVKM. V lost 6 bases and J lost 12; bases outside the gene matches: 4. This CDR3 is 12 amino acids long. This CDR3 is CASSLTSGTQFF. The CDR3 coding sequence is TGTGCCAGCAGCCTGACTAGCGGGACGCAGTTCTTC.

In its sample, this clonotype was seen a few times. The chain joins TRBV24-1 to TRBJ2-1, with no clear D. This CDR3 is 14 amino acids long. V was trimmed by 5 bases and J by 6 bases, leaving 13 bases between them. Germline CDR1 reads KGHDR; CDR2 reads SFDVKD. The CDR3 sequence is CATSGPSEINEQFF. In nucleotides, the CDR3 is TGTGCCACCAGTGGCCCCTCTGAGATCAATGAGCAGTTCTTC.